The subject of this entry is one T cell receptor (beta chain). As yet, its antigen is unknown. CDR3 length: 16 residues. The germline V and J ends were trimmed by 3 bases and 9 bases, with 19 bases remaining between them. Germline V gives CDR1 SGHDT, CDR2 YYEEEE. The source of the sample is a study of T cells in Graves' hyperthyroidism and ophthalmopathy. Study-wide results and caveats: Ophthalmopathy was predicted by the model a median of about 6.7 months ahead of onset.

Amplification of TCR beta CDR3 regions was performed using RNA transcripts as template. HTBI primers were the set used in a first-round RT-PCR of the TCR CDR3. MiXCR, run by TCRdb on the multiplex PCR reads, gives a single entry per CDR3 protein. The sample includes more than 350,000 distinct CDR3 sequences, about a sixth of them seen just once. The rearrangement links TRBV5-6 to TRBJ1-6; D is perhaps TRBD1 (5 bases). This TCR came from a woman in her twenties or thirties with Graves' hyperthyroidism that later progressed to Graves' ophthalmopathy. The sequenced sample consisted of blood. CDR3 nucleotide sequence: TGTGCCAGCAGCTCTTATTCCGGGGCGGAAACTTCACCCCTCCACTTT. Translated: CASSSYSGAETSPLHF.